This paragraph covers one T cell receptor beta chain sequence. From CD4+ cells came CD45RA+ naive and CD45RA-negative memory subsets. This entry is derived from a study of shared clonotypes between healthy human individuals. The assay used deep level. Methods used by the authors: Because ImmunoSEQ provided only junction sequences with no quality scores, the filtering differed. Assay: immunoSEQ multiplex PCR; the TCRdb copy retains only in-frame clones and omits some. That table supplies the V and J calls and clone size; D and trimming were determined from the DNA. The sample lists around 720,000 clones, 60% to 75% occurring once. Germline CDR1 reads SNHLY; CDR2 reads FYNNEI. The ends were cut back, 6 bases at V and 1 base at J, with 9 bases in the middle. The CDR3 covers 13 residues.

The material sequenced was memory CD4+ T cells sorted from blood. The subset is: CD45RA-negative fraction. This chain joins TRBV2 and TRBJ1-1; D is unresolved. This sequence was found in a woman in her 30s in good health. CDR3 nucleotide sequence: TGTGCCAGCAGGAGGAACGAGAACACTGAAGCTTTCTTT. Translation: CASRRNENTEAFF.